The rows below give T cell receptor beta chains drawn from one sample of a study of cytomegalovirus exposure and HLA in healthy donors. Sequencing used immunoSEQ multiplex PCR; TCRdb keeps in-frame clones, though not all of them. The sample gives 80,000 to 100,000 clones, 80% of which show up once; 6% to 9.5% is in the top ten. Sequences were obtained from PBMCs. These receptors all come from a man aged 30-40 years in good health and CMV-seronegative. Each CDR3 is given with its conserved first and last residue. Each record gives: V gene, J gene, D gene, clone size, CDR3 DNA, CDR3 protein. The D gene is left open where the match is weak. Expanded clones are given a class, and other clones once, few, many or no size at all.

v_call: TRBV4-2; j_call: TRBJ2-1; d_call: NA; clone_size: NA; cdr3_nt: TGTGCCAGCAGCCAAGACTTAGAGGGGGGGGGTTCCTACAATGAGCAGTTCTTC; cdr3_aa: CASSQDLEGGGSYNEQFF
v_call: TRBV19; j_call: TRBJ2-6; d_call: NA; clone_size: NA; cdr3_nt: TGTGCCAGTAGTGCCGGTTCCCTATCTGGGGCCAACGTCCTGACTTTC; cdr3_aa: CASSAGSLSGANVLTF
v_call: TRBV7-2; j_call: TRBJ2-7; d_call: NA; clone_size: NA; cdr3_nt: TGTGCCAGCAGCTTAGTCGGGAGCTCCTACGAGCAGTACTTC; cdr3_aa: CASSLVGSSYEQYF
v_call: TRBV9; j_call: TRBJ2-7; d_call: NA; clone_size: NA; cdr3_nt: TGTGCCAGCAGCCTAGGACAGAAGACCTACGAGCAGTACTTC; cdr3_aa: CASSLGQKTYEQYF
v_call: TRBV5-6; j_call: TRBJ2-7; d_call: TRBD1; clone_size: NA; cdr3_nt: TGTGCCAGCAGCGAAACCGGGACAGGCTACCTCTCCTACGAGCAGTACTTC; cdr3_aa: CASSETGTGYLSYEQYF
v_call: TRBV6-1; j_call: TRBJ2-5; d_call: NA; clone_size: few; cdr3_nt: NA; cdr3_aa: CASSVGTGNHF
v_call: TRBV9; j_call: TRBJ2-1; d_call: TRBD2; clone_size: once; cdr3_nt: TGTGCCAGCAGCGTCAGAAAAGCGGGGGGGCACAATGAGCAGTTCTTC; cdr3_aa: CASSVRKAGGHNEQFF
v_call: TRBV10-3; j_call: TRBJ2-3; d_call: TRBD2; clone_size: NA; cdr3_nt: TGTGCCATCAGCGGCTCGGTAATAGCGGGAAACTTCCTCACAGATACGCAGTATTTT; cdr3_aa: CAISGSVIAGNFLTDTQYF
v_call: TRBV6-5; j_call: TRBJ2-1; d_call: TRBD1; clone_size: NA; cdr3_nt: TGTGCCAGCAGTCGACAGGGGTCCTACAATGAGCAGTTCTTC; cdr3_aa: CASSRQGSYNEQFF
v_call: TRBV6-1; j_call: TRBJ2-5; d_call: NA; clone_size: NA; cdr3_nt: TGTGCCAGCAGTGAAACGAGTATGAGCGAGACCCAGTACTTC; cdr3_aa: CASSETSMSETQYF
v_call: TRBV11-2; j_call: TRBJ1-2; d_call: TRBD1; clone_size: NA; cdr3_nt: TGTGCCAGCAGCCCGACCGGGACAGTCTATGGCTACACCTTC; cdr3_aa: CASSPTGTVYGYTF
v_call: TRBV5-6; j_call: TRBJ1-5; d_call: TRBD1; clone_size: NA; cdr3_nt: TGTGCCAGCAGCTCGACAGGGGGCGGTTTTGGCAATCAGCCCCAGCATTTT; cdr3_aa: CASSSTGGGFGNQPQHF
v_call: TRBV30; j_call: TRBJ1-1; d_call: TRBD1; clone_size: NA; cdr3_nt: TGTGCCTGGAGTGCTGGGGGGACAGGGAACACTGAAGCTTTCTTT; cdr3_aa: CAWSAGGTGNTEAFF
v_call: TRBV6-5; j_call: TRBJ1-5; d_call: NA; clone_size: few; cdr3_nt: TGTGCCAGCAGTTACGGGAGTGATAACAGCATCCAGCATTTT; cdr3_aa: CASSYGSDNSIQHF
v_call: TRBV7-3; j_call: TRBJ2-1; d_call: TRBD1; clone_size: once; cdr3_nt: TGTGCCAGCAGCTTAACCCTGACAGGGGCCCTTTTCTTC; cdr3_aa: CASSLTLTGALFF
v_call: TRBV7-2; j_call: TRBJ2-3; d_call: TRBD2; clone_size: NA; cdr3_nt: TGTGCCAGCAGCTCCAGGAGCGGGAGGGGTTTCACAGATACGCAGTATTTT; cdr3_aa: CASSSRSGRGFTDTQYF
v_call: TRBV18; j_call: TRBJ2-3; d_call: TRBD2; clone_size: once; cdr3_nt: TGTGCCAGCTCCTCCGGACTAGCGGGGGGGCGTTTCCCAGATACGCAGTATTTT; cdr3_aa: CASSSGLAGGRFPDTQYF
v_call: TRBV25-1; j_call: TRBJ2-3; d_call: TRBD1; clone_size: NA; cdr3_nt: TGTGCCAGCAGTGAAGGTCGGACAGGGGCCGGCACAGATACGCAGTATTTT; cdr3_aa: CASSEGRTGAGTDTQYF